This T cell receptor (beta chain) was obtained from a study of vaccination effects on CD4 cells after COVID-19. In the ViraFEST assay, antigen-specific CD4+ clonotypes were identified by expansion after peptide-pool stimulation. Once cultured for approximately eleven days, the cells underwent separation to obtain CD4+ T cells. Vaccination of participants consisted of two doses of either the BNT162b2 or mRNA-1273 vaccine. It was with roughly 10 IU/ml IL-2 and around 10 ug/ml peptides that around 1.8 million PBMC per well were cultured. About this clone: Its antigen is unknown.

V dropped 0 bases and J dropped 2 bases, with 15 bases sitting between them. The germline gives CDR1 SGDLS, CDR2 YYNGEE. The CDR3 extends over 16 amino acids. Profiled with immunoSEQ multiplex PCR; TCRdb holds only in-frame clones, not every one. The sample carries fewer than 50,000 clones, roughly four fifths recorded once. The specimen was CD4+ T cells from PBMCs cultured with HCoV-NL63 spike peptides, collected after COVID-19 vaccination. The V gene is TRBV9, the J gene TRBJ2-7; unclear D gene. The receptor was derived from a human donor who received a COVID-19 vaccine. Some clones in this sample may be carry-over from other donors' samples. CDR3 sequence (DNA): TGTGCCAGCAGCGTAGTTTACTCCTCATTTCCCTACGAGCAGTACGTC. This gives the protein CASSVVYSSFPYEQYV.